A single sample is the source of the 16 T cell receptor beta chains below, sequenced in a study of OX40 agonist ivuxolimab in advanced cancers. This table comes from immunoSEQ multiplex PCR, and its TCRdb copy is limited to in-frame clones, with some not included. Altogether 40,000 to 55,000 clones are present, just over 85% being singletons, with the ten largest covering less than 3.5%. The sequencing here drew on CD4+ or CD8+ T cells sorted from blood, taken in a trial of the OX40 agonist ivuxolimab. The receptors stem from an adult with an advanced solid tumor such as melanoma, head and neck, liver or kidney cancer.

V usage is TRBV28 and J usage is TRBJ2-2; D ambiguous. The CDR3 spans 13 residues. V was pared by 8 bases and J by 1 base, with 8 bases between. Germline CDR1 and CDR2: MDHEN and SYDVKM. In DNA form, the CDR3 reads TGTGCCAGCGGGAACGGGAACACCGGGGAGCTGTTTTTT. Protein: CASGNGNTGELFF.

V and J are TRBV6-4 and TRBJ1-4, with D possibly matching TRBD1 (5 bases). The CDR3 runs to 12 residues. V was cut by 5 bases and J by 15 bases, with 16 bases left in between. The V gene's germline CDR1 is MRHNA and CDR2 SNTAGT. CDR3 protein: CASSPTGLDMFF. The DNA of the CDR3 is TGTGCCAGCAGTCCCACGGGACTTGACATGTTTTTT.

The J gene is TRBJ2-7, the V gene TRBV5-6; the D is unclear. This CDR3 is built from 14 residues. Trimming shortened V by 2 bases and J by 2 bases, and 11 bases separated the two germline ends. CDR1 SGHDT and CDR2 YYEEEE come from the germline V gene. In DNA, the CDR3 is TGTGCCAGCAGCTTAGGAATCAGCCCCTACGAGCAGTACTTC. Its translation: CASSLGISPYEQYF.

This CDR3 is CASSRDTLPLADTQYF. The CDR3 nucleotides are TGTGCCAGCAGCCGGGACACCTTACCCCTCGCAGATACGCAGTATTTT. The chain joins TRBV5-4 to TRBJ2-3, with D perhaps TRBD1 (6 bases). The germline V and J ends were trimmed by 4 bases and 4 bases, with 19 bases remaining between them. This CDR3 has 16 residues. Germline V CDR1 and CDR2: SGHNT, YYREEE (reference sequence).

The rearrangement links TRBV5-1 to TRBJ1-1; TRBD1 aligns across 8 bases. The CDR3 length is 16 residues. The V segment lost 4 bases and the J segment 0 bases; nucleotides outside the gene matches: 8. Looked up from germline, CDR1 is SGHRS and CDR2 is YFSETQ. The CDR3 DNA is TGCGCCAGCAGCCCCGGACAGGGAGGAATGAACACTGAAGCTTTCTTT. As protein: CASSPGQGGMNTEAFF.

The V and J genes are TRBV5-1 and TRBJ2-3, with TRBD1 as a possible D gene (6 bases). V was shortened by 0 bases and J by 2 bases, with 7 bases between the two germline ends. This CDR3 has 14 amino acids. Germline CDR1 is SGHRS and CDR2 is YFSETQ. In nucleotides, the CDR3 is TGCGCCAGCAGCTTGGGGACAGTCACAGATACGCAGTATTTT. This encodes CASSLGTVTDTQYF.

The CDR3 loop is CASSLGGPRETQYF. The CDR3, as DNA: TGTGCCAGCAGCTTGGGCGGGCCTCGAGAGACCCAGTACTTC. This chain links TRBV7-3 with TRBJ2-5; the D gene is possibly TRBD2 (5 bases). Trimming cost V 3 bases and J 4 bases, with 12 bases left between them. CDR3 length: 14 amino acids. Germline V CDR1 and CDR2: SGHTA, FQGTGA. Full variable domain (rest looked up from reference TRBV7-3 and TRBJ2-5): GAGVSQTPSNKVTEKGKYVELRCDPISGHTALYWYRQSLGQGPEFLIYFQGTGAADDSGLPNDRFFAVRPEGSVSTLKIQRTERGDSAVYLCASSLGGPRETQYFGPGTRLLVL.

This clone was counted only a few times. The V gene is TRBV4-1, the J gene TRBJ1-2; weak D call: TRBD1 (6 bases). Deletions cut 8 bases from V and 8 bases from J, with 21 bases between. The CDR3 runs to 14 residues. Germline-derived CDR1 and CDR2 are MGHRA and YSYEKL. In nucleotides, the CDR3 is TGCGCCAGCGGCTTAGCGGCAGGGGTGAGGGGCTACACCTTC. It is translated as CASGLAAGVRGYTF.

The rearrangement uses TRBV7-9 and TRBJ1-2, with D possibly matching TRBD1 (5 bases). Germline CDR1 reads SEHNR; CDR2 reads FQNEAQ (reference sequence). The length of the CDR3 is 16 residues. The V end was cut by 5 bases, the J end by 4 bases, with 20 bases between. For the CDR3, the DNA is TGTGCCAGCAGCACGAGCGCGGGGCAGGGACCCTATGGCTACACCTTC. It codes for CASSTSAGQGPYGYTF.

CDR3 amino acids: CASSLVAIQGGSSYEQYF. The CDR3 region has the DNA TGTGCCAGCAGCTTAGTAGCAATACAGGGGGGGAGCTCCTACGAGCAGTACTTC. The rearrangement links TRBV7-6 to TRBJ2-7; D may be TRBD1 (8 bases). The CDR3 covers 18 residues. Trimming pared 1 base from V and 0 bases from J, leaving 19 bases between. CDR1 is SGHVS and CDR2 is FNYEAQ in the germline V gene.

The V and J genes are TRBV28 and TRBJ1-2; D is undetermined. Germline CDR1 is MDHEN and CDR2 is SYDVKM. V lost 2 bases to trimming and J lost 8 bases, with 9 bases between them. CDR3 length: 12 amino acids. The CDR3 DNA reads TGTGCCAGCAGTTTAGCACCACAAGGCTACACCTTC. Protein: CASSLAPQGYTF.

The rearrangement links TRBV4-3 to TRBJ1-2; D is ambiguous. Germline V CDR1 and CDR2: LGHNA, YSLEER. This CDR3 spans 15 amino acids. Trimming stripped 0 bases from V and 4 bases from J, with 12 bases between. CDR3 DNA: TGCGCCAGCAGCCAAGATGAGCGAGCATTCTATGGCTACACCTTC. Translation gives CASSQDERAFYGYTF.

The J gene is TRBJ2-1, the V gene TRBV7-8; TRBD2 is a possible D gene (6 bases). Germline V gene data show CDR1 as SGHVS and CDR2 as FQNEAQ. The V gene lost 3 bases and the J gene lost 6 bases, with 12 bases spanning the gap. The CDR3 length is 14 residues. This CDR3 is CASSLAGSRNEQFF. In nucleotides, the CDR3 is TGTGCCAGCAGCTTGGCCGGGAGCCGCAATGAGCAGTTCTTC.

The rearrangement uses TRBV7-7 and TRBJ2-3; D is uncertain. V lost 1 base and J 5 bases, leaving 10 bases between the germline ends. The CDR3 spans 14 residues. Germline CDR1 reads SSHAT; CDR2 reads FNYEAQ (reference sequence). The CDR3 spells CASSLGVPGDTQYF. CDR3 nucleotides: TGTGCCAGCAGCTTAGGAGTTCCGGGAGATACGCAGTATTTT.

The rearrangement uses TRBV5-1 and TRBJ2-2, with D perhaps being TRBD1 or TRBD2 (5 bases each). V was pared by 5 bases and J by 7 bases, with 15 bases between. Germline CDR1 and CDR2: SGHRS and YFSETQ. The length of the CDR3 is 14 residues. CDR3 sequence (DNA): TGCGCCAGCAGGGCGGGCGCCAGGGACGGGGAGCTGTTTTTT. Its protein is CASRAGARDGELFF.

The chain has TRBV21-1 and TRBJ2-7; TRBD1 reflects the table's D call only, with no check against the DNA. TRBV21-1 is noted as a pseudogene. There are 15 residues in the CDR3. The CDR3 sequence: CASSLGTGGTYEQYF. DNA of the CDR3: TGTGCCAGCAGCCTTGGGACAGGGGGCACCTACGAGCAGTACTTC.